The rows below give T cell receptor beta chains drawn from one sample of a study of cytomegalovirus exposure and HLA in healthy donors. Profiled with immunoSEQ multiplex PCR; TCRdb holds only in-frame clones, not every one. Among 95,000 to 100,000 clones listed, about 76% were seen once. Specimen: PBMCs. The receptors were sampled from a man between 40 and 49 years old in good health and CMV-seropositive. CDR3s include the opening cysteine and the closing phenylalanine or tryptophan. Fields, in order: clone size, D gene, CDR3 length, J gene, V gene, CDR3 DNA, CDR3 protein. The D gene is left open where the match is weak. Rows may omit the clone size; those that give it use once, few, many or a size class.

-,TRBD2,15,TRBJ2-7,TRBV5-5,TGTGCCAGCAGCTTGGAAGGGACTAGCTCCTACGAGCAGTACTTC,CASSLEGTSSYEQYF
-,TRBD1,15,TRBJ2-2,TRBV19,TGTGCCAGTAGCCTGGACAGGGGATATTCCGGGGAGCTGTTTTTT,CASSLDRGYSGELFF
-,-,14,TRBJ2-7,TRBV11-3,TGTGCCAGCAGCCAAGGACTGACAACCTACGAGCAGTACTTC,CASSQGLTTYEQYF
once,-,12,TRBJ2-7,TRBV7-6,TGTGCCAGCAGCGCTGAGAGTTACGAGCAGTACTTC,CASSAESYEQYF
-,TRBD1,14,TRBJ1-1,TRBV6-5,TGTGCCAGCAGTGAGGGACAGGACTACACTGAAGCTTTCTTT,CASSEGQDYTEAFF
-,-,13,TRBJ2-3,TRBV29-1,TGCAGCGTTCTCTCGACTAGACCAGATACGCAGTATTTT,CSVLSTRPDTQYF
few,TRBD1,19,TRBJ2-3,TRBV5-1,TGCGCCAGCAGCTTGGAAGGGACAGGGGGCAAAGTTGGGACAGATACGCAGTATTTT,CASSLEGTGGKVGTDTQYF
-,-,15,TRBJ1-2,TRBV21-1,TGTGCCAGCAGCAAAGACCCCGGGACTGAGAAAGGCTACACCTTC,CASSKDPGTEKGYTF
-,-,12,TRBJ2-5,TRBV6-1,TGTGCCAGCACGCATAGTCAAGAGACCCAGTACTTC,CASTHSQETQYF
-,-,12,TRBJ1-2,TRBV2,TGTGCCAGCAGTGCCCAGGGTTACGGCTACACCTTC,CASSAQGYGYTF
once,TRBD1,17,TRBJ1-6,TRBV9,TGTGCCAGCAGCCCGAAGACGACAGGGACTGGCAATTCACCCCTCCACTTT,CASSPKTTGTGNSPLHF
once,-,14,TRBJ1-5,TRBV27,TGTGCCAGCAGTTCGAGGACAGTGGCTCAGCCCCAGCATTTT,CASSSRTVAQPQHF
once,TRBD2,15,TRBJ2-7,TRBV28,TGTGCCAGCAGTCCCGGGACTAGCGGGATCTACGAGCAGTACTTC,CASSPGTSGIYEQYF
-,-,13,TRBJ1-2,TRBV9,TGTGCCAGCAGCCCCGAGGGGGGGTATGGCTACACCTTC,CASSPEGGYGYTF
-,TRBD1,15,TRBJ2-5,TRBV6-5,TGTGCCAGTGCTACCGGGACAGGGGGACAAGAGACCCAGTACTTC,CASATGTGGQETQYF
-,-,14,TRBJ2-7,TRBV7-9,TGTGCCAGCAGCTTAGGGGCAGGGAAAGGCGAGCAGTACTTC,CASSLGAGKGEQYF
-,-,15,TRBJ2-7,TRBV18,TGTGCCAGCTCACCACCTTCGAGGGGGTCCTACGAGCAGTACTTC,CASSPPSRGSYEQYF